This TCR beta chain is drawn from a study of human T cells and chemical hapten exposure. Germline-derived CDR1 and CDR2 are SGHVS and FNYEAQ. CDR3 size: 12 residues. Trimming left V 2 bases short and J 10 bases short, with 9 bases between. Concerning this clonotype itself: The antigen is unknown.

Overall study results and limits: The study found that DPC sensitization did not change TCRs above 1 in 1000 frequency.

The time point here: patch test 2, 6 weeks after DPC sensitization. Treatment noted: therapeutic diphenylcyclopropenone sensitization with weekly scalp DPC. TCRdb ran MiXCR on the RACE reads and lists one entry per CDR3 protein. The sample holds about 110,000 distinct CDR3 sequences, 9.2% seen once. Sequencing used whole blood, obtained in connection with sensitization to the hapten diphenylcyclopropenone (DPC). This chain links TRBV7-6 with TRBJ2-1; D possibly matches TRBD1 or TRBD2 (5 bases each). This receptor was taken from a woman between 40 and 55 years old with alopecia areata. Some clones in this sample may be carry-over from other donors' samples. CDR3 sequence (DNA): TGTGCCAGCAGCTTACAGGGCGGGGAGCAGTTCTTC. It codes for CASSLQGGEQFF.